The source of this TCR beta chain is a study of cytomegalovirus exposure and HLA in healthy donors. With 60 Vbeta and 13 Jbeta primers, the PCR was carried out. Clones were sequenced by immunoSEQ multiplex PCR, and TCRdb holds only the in-frame ones, with some missing. The sample comprises 120,000 or so clones, 65% to 90% of which are singletons, and less than 2.5% rests with the top ten. Germline V gives CDR1 LNHDA, CDR2 SQIVND (reference sequence). Unmatched junction bases numbered 6, after V lost 4 bases and J lost 3 bases. There are 14 residues in the CDR3. The rearrangement links TRBV19 to TRBJ2-7; the match to TRBD1 covers 7 bases. The specimen was PBMCs. This clonotype was obtained from a woman aged 40 to 49 in good health and CMV-seronegative. DNA of the CDR3: TGTGCCAGTAGTACCCCGGGACAGATCTACGAGCAGTACTTC. The encoded protein is CASSTPGQIYEQYF.